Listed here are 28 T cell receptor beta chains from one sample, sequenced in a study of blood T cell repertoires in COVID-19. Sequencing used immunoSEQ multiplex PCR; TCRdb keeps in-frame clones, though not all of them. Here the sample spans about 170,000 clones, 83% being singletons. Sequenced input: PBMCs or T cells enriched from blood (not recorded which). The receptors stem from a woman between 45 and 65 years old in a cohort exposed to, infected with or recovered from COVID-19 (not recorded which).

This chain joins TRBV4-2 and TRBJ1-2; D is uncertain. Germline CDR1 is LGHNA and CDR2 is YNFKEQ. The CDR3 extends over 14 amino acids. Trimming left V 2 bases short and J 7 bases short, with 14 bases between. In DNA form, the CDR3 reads TGTGCCAGCAGCCAACCGGCCGGGGAGGGTGGCTACACCTTC. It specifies CASSQPAGEGGYTF.

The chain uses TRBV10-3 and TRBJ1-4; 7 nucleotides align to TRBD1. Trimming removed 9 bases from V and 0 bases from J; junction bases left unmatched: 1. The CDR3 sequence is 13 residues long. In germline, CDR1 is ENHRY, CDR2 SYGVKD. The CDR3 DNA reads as TGTGCCATAGGGACAGCAACTAATGAAAAACTGTTTTTT. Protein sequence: CAIGTATNEKLFF.

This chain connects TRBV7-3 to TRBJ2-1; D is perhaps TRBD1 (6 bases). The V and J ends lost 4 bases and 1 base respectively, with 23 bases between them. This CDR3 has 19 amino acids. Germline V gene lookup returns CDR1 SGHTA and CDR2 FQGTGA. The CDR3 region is CASSSQRLTGSASYNEQFF. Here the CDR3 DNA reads TGTGCCAGCAGCTCCCAACGATTAACAGGGAGCGCTTCCTACAATGAGCAGTTCTTC. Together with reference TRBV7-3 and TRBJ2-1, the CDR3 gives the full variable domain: GAGVSQTPSNKVTEKGKYVELRCDPISGHTALYWYRQSLGQGPEFLIYFQGTGAADDSGLPNDRFFAVRPEGSVSTLKIQRTERGDSAVYLCASSSQRLTGSASYNEQFFGPGTRLTVL.

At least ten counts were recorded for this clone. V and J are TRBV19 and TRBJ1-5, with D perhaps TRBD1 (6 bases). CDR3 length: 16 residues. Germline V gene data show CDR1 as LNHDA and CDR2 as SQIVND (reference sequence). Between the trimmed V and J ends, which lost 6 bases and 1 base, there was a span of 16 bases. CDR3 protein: CASRPGVFGSNQPQHF. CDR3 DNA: TGTGCCAGTAGACCAGGGGTATTTGGGAGCAATCAGCCCCAGCATTTT.

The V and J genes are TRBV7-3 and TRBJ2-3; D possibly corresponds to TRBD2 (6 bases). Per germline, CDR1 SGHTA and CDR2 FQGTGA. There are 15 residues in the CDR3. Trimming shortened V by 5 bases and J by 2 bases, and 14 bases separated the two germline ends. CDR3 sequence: CASSIIAATTDTQYF. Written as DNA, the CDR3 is TGTGCCAGCAGCATCATAGCGGCCACCACAGATACGCAGTATTTT.

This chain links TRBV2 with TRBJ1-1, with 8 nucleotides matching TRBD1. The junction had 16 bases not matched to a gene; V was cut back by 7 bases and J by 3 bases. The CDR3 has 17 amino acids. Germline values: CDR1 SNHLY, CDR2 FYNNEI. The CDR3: CASNNTGGRRVYTEAFF. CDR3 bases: TGTGCCAGCAATAACACAGGGGGTCGGCGTGTGTACACTGAAGCTTTCTTT.

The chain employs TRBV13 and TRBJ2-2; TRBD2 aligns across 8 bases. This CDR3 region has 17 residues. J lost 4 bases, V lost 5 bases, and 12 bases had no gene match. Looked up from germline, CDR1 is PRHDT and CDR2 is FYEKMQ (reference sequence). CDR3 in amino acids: CASSVRMSSGFTGELFF. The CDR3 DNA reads TGTGCCAGCAGCGTACGTATGTCTAGCGGGTTCACCGGGGAGCTGTTTTTT. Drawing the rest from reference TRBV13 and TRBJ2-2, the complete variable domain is AAGVIQSPRHLIKEKRETATLKCYPIPRHDTVYWYQQGPGQDPQFLISFYEKMQSDKGSIPDRFSAQQFSDYHSELNMSSLELGDSALYFCASSVRMSSGFTGELFFGEGSRLTVL.

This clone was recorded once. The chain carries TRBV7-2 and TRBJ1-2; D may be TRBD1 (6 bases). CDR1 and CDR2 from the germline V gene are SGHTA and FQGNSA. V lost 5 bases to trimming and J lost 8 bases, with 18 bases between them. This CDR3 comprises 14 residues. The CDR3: CASSPWSTGQGYTF. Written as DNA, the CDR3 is TGTGCCAGCAGCCCCTGGTCGACAGGTCAAGGCTACACCTTC. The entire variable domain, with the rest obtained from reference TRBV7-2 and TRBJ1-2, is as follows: GAGVSQSPSNKVTEKGKDVELRCDPISGHTALYWYRQSLGQGLEFLIYFQGNSAPDKSGLPSDRFSAERTGGSVSTLTIQRTQQEDSAVYLCASSPWSTGQGYTFGSGTRLTVV.

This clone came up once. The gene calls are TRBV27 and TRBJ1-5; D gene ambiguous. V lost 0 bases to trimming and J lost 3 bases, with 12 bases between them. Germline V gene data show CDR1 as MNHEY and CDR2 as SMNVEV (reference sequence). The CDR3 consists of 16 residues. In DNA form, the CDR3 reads TGTGCCAGCAGTTTATCGATATCAGGCCCCAATCAGCCCCAGCATTTT. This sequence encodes CASSLSISGPNQPQHF.

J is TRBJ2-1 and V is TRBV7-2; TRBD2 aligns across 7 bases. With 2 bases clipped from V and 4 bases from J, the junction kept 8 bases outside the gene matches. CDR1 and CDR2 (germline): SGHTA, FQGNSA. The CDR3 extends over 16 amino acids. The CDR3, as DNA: TGTGCCAGCAGCTTAAGTCGTGGCGGGGGATACAATGAGCAGTTCTTC. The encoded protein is CASSLSRGGGYNEQFF. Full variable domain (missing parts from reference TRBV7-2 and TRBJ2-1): GAGVSQSPSNKVTEKGKDVELRCDPISGHTALYWYRQSLGQGLEFLIYFQGNSAPDKSGLPSDRFSAERTGGSVSTLTIQRTQQEDSAVYLCASSLSRGGGYNEQFFGPGTRLTVL.

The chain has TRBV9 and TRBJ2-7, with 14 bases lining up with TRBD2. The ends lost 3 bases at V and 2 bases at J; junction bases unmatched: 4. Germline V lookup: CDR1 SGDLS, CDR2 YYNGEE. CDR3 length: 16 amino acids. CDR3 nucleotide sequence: TGTGCCAGCAGCGGACTAGCGGGAGGGAGGGCCTACGAGCAGTACTTC. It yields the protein CASSGLAGGRAYEQYF.

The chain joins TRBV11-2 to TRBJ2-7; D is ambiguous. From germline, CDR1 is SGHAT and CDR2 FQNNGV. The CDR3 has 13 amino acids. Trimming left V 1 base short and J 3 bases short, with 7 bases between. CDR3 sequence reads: CASSLGLNYEQYF. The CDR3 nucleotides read TGTGCCAGCAGCTTAGGCCTAAACTACGAGCAGTACTTC.

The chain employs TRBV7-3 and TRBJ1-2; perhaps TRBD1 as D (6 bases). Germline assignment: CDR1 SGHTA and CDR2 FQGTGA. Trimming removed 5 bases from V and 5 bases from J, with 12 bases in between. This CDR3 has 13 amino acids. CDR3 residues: CASSLDRLYGYTF. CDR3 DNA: TGTGCCAGCAGCCTGGACAGATTATATGGCTACACCTTC. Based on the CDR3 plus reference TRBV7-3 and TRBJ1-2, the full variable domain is GAGVSQTPSNKVTEKGKYVELRCDPISGHTALYWYRQSLGQGPEFLIYFQGTGAADDSGLPNDRFFAVRPEGSVSTLKIQRTERGDSAVYLCASSLDRLYGYTFGSGTRLTVV.

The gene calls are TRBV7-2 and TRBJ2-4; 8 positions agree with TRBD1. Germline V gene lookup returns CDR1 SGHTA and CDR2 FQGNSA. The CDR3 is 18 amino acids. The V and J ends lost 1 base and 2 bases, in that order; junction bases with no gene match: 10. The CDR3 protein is CASSLVSGTGPPKNIQYF. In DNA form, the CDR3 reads TGTGCCAGCAGCTTAGTATCGGGGACAGGACCACCCAAAAACATTCAGTACTTC.

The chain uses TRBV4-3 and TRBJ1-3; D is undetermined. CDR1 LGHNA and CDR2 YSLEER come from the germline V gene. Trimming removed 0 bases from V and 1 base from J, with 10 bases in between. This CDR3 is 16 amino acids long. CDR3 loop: CASSQDVRDSGNTIYF. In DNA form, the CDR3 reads TGCGCCAGCAGCCAAGACGTGAGGGATTCTGGAAACACCATATATTTT.

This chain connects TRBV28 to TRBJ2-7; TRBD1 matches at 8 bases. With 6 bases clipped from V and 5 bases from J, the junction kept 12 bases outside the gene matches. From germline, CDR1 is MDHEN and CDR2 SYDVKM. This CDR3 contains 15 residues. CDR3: CASRGSRQGYNEQYF. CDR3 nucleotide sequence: TGTGCCAGCAGGGGCTCACGACAGGGGTATAACGAGCAGTACTTC.

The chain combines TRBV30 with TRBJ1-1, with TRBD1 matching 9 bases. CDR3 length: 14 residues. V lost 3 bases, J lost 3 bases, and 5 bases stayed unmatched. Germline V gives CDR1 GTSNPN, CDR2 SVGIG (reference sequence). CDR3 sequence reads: CAWSRRTGDTEAFF. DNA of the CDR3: TGTGCCTGGAGCCGCAGGACAGGGGACACTGAAGCTTTCTTT.

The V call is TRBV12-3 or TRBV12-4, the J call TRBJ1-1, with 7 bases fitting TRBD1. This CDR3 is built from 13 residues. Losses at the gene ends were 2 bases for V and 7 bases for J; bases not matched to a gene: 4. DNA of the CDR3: TGTGCCAGCAGTTTAAAAGGGGGCGGTGAAGCTTTCTTT. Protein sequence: CASSLKGGGEAFF.

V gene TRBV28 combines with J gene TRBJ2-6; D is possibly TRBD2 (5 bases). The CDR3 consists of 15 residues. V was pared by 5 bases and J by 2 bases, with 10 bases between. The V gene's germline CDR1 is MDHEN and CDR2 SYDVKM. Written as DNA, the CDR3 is TGTGCCAGCAGTAGCCCCGGGGCTGGGGCCAACGTCCTGACTTTC. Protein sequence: CASSSPGAGANVLTF.

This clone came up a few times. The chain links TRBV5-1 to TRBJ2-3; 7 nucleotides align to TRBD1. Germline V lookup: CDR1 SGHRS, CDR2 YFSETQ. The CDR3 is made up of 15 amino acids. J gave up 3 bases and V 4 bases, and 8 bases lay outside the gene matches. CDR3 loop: CASSMTVRGTDTQYF. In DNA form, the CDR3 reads TGCGCCAGCAGCATGACAGTCAGGGGGACAGATACGCAGTATTTT. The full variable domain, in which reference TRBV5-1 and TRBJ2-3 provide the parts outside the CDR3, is KAGVTQTPRYLIKTRGQQVTLSCSPISGHRSVSWYQQTPGQGLQFLFEYFSETQRNKGNFPGRFSGRQFSNSRSEMNVSTLELGDSALYLCASSMTVRGTDTQYFGPGTRLTVL.

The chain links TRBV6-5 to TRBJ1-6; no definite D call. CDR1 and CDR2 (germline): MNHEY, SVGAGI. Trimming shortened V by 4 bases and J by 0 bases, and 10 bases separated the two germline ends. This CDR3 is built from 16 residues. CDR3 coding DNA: TGTGCCAGCAGTTCTTACCTTAGCTCCTATAATTCACCCCTCCACTTT. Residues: CASSSYLSSYNSPLHF.

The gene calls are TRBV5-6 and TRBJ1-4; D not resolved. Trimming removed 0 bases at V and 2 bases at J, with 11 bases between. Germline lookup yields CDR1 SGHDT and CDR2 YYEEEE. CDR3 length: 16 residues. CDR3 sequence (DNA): TGTGCCAGCAGCTTGGTCGGGGTTGGGACTAATGAAAAACTGTTTTTT. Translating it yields CASSLVGVGTNEKLFF.

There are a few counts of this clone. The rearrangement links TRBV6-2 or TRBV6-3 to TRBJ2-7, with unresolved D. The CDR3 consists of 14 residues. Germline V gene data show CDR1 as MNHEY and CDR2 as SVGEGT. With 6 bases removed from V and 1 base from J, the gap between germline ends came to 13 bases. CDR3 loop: CASSRHPPSYEQYF. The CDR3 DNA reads TGTGCCAGCAGCAGACACCCCCCGTCCTACGAGCAGTACTTC.

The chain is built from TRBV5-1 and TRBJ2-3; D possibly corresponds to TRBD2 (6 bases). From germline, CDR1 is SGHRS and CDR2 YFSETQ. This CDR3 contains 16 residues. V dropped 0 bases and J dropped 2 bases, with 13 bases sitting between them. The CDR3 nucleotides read TGCGCCAGCAGCTTGGATAGCGGATTCGACACAGATACGCAGTATTTT. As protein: CASSLDSGFDTDTQYF.

The CDR3 here is CSVVGGSVSYEQYF. CDR3 sequence (DNA): TGCAGCGTTGTAGGGGGCAGCGTCTCCTACGAGCAGTACTTC. The chain has TRBV29-1 and TRBJ2-7, with 7 positions matching TRBD1. The ends lost 4 bases at V and 0 bases at J; junction bases unmatched: 6. CDR1 and CDR2 (germline): SQVTM, ANQGSEA. This CDR3 region has 14 residues.

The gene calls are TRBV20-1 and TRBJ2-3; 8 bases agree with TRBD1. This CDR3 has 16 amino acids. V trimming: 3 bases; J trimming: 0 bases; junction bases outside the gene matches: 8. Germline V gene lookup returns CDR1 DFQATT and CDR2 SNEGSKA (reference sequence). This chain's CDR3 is CSASVTGTGSTDTQYF. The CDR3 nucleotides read TGCAGTGCTAGTGTAACCGGGACAGGTAGCACAGATACGCAGTATTTT.

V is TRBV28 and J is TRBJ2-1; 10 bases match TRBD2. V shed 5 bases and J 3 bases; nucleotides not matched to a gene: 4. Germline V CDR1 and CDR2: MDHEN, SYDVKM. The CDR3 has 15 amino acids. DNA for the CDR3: TGTGCCAGCAGTGAGGGGACTAGCGACTACAATGAGCAGTTCTTC. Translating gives CASSEGTSDYNEQFF. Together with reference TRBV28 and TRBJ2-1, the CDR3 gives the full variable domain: DVKVTQSSRYLVKRTGEKVFLECVQDMDHENMFWYRQDPGLGLRLIYFSYDVKMKEKGDIPEGYSVSREKKERFSLILESASTNQTSMYLCASSEGTSDYNEQFFGPGTRLTVL.

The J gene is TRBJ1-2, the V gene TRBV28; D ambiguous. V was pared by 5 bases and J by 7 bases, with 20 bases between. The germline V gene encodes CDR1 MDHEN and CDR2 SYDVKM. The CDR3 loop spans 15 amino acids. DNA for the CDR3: TGTGCCAGCAGTCCGCCGGTATTCACCTCACTTGGCTACACCTTC. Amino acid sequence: CASSPPVFTSLGYTF.